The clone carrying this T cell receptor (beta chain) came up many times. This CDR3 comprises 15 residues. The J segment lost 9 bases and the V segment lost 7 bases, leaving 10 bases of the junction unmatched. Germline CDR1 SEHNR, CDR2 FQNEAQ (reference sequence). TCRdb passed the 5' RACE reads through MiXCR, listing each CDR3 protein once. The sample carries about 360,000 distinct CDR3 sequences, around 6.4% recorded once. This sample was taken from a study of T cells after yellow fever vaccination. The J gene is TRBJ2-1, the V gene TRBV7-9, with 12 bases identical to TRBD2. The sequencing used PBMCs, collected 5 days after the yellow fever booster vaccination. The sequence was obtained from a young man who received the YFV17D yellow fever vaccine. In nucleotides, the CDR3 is TGTGCCAGCAAAGCCGGACTAGCGGGACTCAGTGAGCAGTTCTTC. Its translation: CASKAGLAGLSEQFF. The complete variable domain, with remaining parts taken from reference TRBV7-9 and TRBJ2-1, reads DTGVSQNPRHKITKRGQNVTFRCDPISEHNRLYWYRQTLGQGPEFLTYFQNEAQLEKSRLLSDRFSAERPKGSFSTLEIQRTEQGDSAMYLCASKAGLAGLSEQFFGPGTRLTVL.